This T cell receptor (beta chain) comes out of a study of cytomegalovirus exposure and HLA in healthy donors. As for the study in general: Falling in the Caucasian-associated ancestry cluster were about four fifths of approximately 410 genotyped donors.

Turning to this clone: The antigen is undetermined.

Amplification used 60 Vbeta primers and 13 Jbeta primers. Profiled with immunoSEQ multiplex PCR; TCRdb holds only in-frame clones, not every one. This sample yields approximately 130,000 clones, of which 70% to 75% are seen a single time; about 3.4% belongs to the top ten. Findings and caveats of the study: A later analysis linked a missense DCLRE1C variant to TCR beta V- and J-gene trimming. Investigators reported more than 150 TCR beta chains as tied to cytomegalovirus. As immune exposure information, only CMV serostatus was available.

With V trimmed by 4 bases and J by 8 bases, 10 bases remained unmatched. Germline loops: CDR1 MGHRA, CDR2 YSYEKL. The CDR3 sequence is 16 residues long. The sequence was collected from a young man in good health and CMV-seronegative. The chain carries TRBV4-1 and TRBJ2-1, with 11 bases identical to TRBD1. Sequenced: PBMCs. CDR3 protein: CASSLRDRGFGDEQFF. The CDR3 coding sequence is TGCGCCAGCAGCCTACGGGACAGGGGGTTTGGGGATGAGCAGTTCTTC.